This passage covers 18 T cell receptor beta chains from one sample sequenced in a study of cytomegalovirus exposure and HLA in healthy donors. PCR used 60 Vbeta primers and 13 Jbeta primers. Only in-frame clones appear in the TCRdb table, and some are missing; sequencing was by immunoSEQ multiplex PCR. The data include roughly 55,000 clones; the top ten clones carry 9.5% to 11%. Sequencing was done on a sample of PBMCs. The receptors shown here come from a woman aged 45-65 years in good health and CMV-seropositive.

The rearrangement uses TRBV19 and TRBJ1-6; D not resolved. In germline, CDR1 is LNHDA, CDR2 SQIVND (reference sequence). This CDR3 comprises 15 residues. Trimming left V 9 bases short and J 8 bases short, with 20 bases between. CDR3 coding DNA: TGTGCCAGACACACTGGGCGCGATATCCATTCACCCCTCCACTTT. It encodes CARHTGRDIHSPLHF.

J is TRBJ2-1 and V is TRBV6-6; perhaps TRBD2 as D (6 bases). In germline, CDR1 is MNHNY, CDR2 SVGAGI (reference sequence). This CDR3 comprises 12 residues. Trimming took 6 bases from V and 8 from J, leaving 11 bases between them. CDR3 DNA sequence: TGTGCCAGCAGGAGGGACTCTTATGAGCAGTTCTTC. It encodes CASRRDSYEQFF.

This rearrangement joins TRBV5-5 to TRBJ2-7; 8 bases line up with TRBD2. The V gene end was trimmed by 4 bases and the J gene end by 5 bases; junction bases not matched to a gene: 8. Germline V lookup: CDR1 SGHKS, CDR2 YYEKEE (reference sequence). This CDR3 has 14 residues. CDR3 sequence: CASSPGLVRNEQYF. DNA of the CDR3: TGTGCCAGCAGCCCGGGACTAGTGAGGAACGAGCAGTACTTC.

The CDR3 DNA reads TGTGCCTGGGACAGAGGGGGTAGGGGGGGCTACACCTTC. Amino acids: CAWDRGGRGGYTF. V usage is TRBV30 and J usage is TRBJ1-2; TRBD1 is a possible D gene (6 bases). This CDR3 spans 13 amino acids. V shed 5 bases and J shed 8 bases, with 18 bases lying between them. Germline CDR1 reads GTSNPN; CDR2 reads SVGIG (reference sequence). The entire variable domain, with the rest obtained from reference TRBV30 and TRBJ1-2, is as follows: SQTIHQWPATLVQPVGSPLSLECTVEGTSNPNLYWYRQAAGRGLQLLFYSVGIGQISSEVPQNLSASRPQDRQFILSSKKLLLSDSGFYLCAWDRGGRGGYTFGSGTRLTVV.

V gene TRBV5-1 combines with J gene TRBJ1-1; D might be TRBD1 (6 bases). Germline V gene lookup returns CDR1 SGHRS and CDR2 YFSETQ. Trimming took off 4 bases at V and 5 bases at J, with 18 bases between the two ends. This CDR3 contains 15 residues. The DNA of the CDR3 is TGCGCCAGCAGCCCGATTACAGGGAGTCAAACTGAAGCTTTCTTT. Its translation: CASSPITGSQTEAFF.

The chain has TRBV11-1 and TRBJ2-7, with unresolved D. Germline values: CDR1 SGHAT, CDR2 FQDESV (reference sequence). This CDR3 comprises 11 residues. Deletions cut 5 bases from V and 6 bases from J, with 8 bases between. The CDR3 DNA reads as TGTGCCAGCAGCCGTGCAGGCGAGCAGTACTTC. As protein: CASSRAGEQYF.

The chain combines TRBV6-1 with TRBJ1-5; weak D call: TRBD1 (5 bases). From germline, CDR1 is MNHNS and CDR2 SASEGT. The CDR3 totals 14 residues. Between the trimmed V and J ends, which lost 0 bases and 3 bases, there was a span of 6 bases. This CDR3 reads CASSEAGDNQPQHF. In nucleotides, the CDR3 is TGTGCCAGCAGTGAAGCAGGGGACAATCAGCCCCAGCATTTT.

V gene TRBV7-2 combines with J gene TRBJ1-2; D might be TRBD1 (6 bases). The CDR3 is made up of 13 amino acids. Trimming took off 1 base at V and 4 bases at J, with 7 bases between the two ends. Germline V lookup: CDR1 SGHTA, CDR2 FQGNSA. The CDR3 is CASSLDRVYGYTF. Written as DNA, the CDR3 is TGTGCCAGCAGCTTAGACAGGGTCTATGGCTACACCTTC.

The rearrangement joins TRBV30 to TRBJ1-5; D might be TRBD1 (6 bases). The V gene's germline CDR1 is GTSNPN and CDR2 SVGIG (reference sequence). CDR3 length: 15 amino acids. Trimming shortened V by 4 bases and J by 8 bases, and 21 bases separated the two germline ends. DNA for the CDR3: TGTGCCTGGACTAAGGGTGACAGGCTCAGAGAGCCCCAGCATTTT. Translated: CAWTKGDRLREPQHF.

The V and J genes are TRBV6-1 and TRBJ1-2, with 7 nucleotides matching TRBD1. The CDR3 is 15 residues long. V gave up 4 bases and J gave up 4 bases; unmatched junction bases: 9. Germline V gene sequence: CDR1 MNHNS, CDR2 SASEGT. The CDR3 bases are TGTGCCAGCAGTGGGGGACAGTCTCGACGCTATGGCTACACCTTC. Translation gives CASSGGQSRRYGYTF.

J is TRBJ2-5 and V is TRBV7-2; 8 bases are a match to TRBD2. Per germline, CDR1 SGHTA and CDR2 FQGNSA. With 2 bases clipped from V and 5 bases from J, the junction kept 7 bases outside the gene matches. The CDR3 covers 15 residues. The CDR3 sequence: CASSLSPRGGETQYF. CDR3 DNA: TGTGCCAGCAGCTTATCTCCTCGGGGGGGGGAGACCCAGTACTTC.

The chain couples TRBV28 to TRBJ1-2, with D perhaps matching TRBD1 (6 bases). This CDR3 contains 14 residues. V gave up 5 bases and J gave up 7 bases, with 17 bases separating them. Germline V gives CDR1 MDHEN, CDR2 SYDVKM. The CDR3 protein is CASSIRGARFGYTF. In DNA form, the CDR3 reads TGTGCCAGCAGTATCCGGGGGGCGCGATTTGGCTACACCTTC.

The rearrangement uses TRBV4-1 and TRBJ1-1, with TRBD1 matching 8 bases. Trimming removed 5 bases from V and 1 base from J; junction bases left unmatched: 6. CDR3 size: 15 residues. CDR1 and CDR2 (germline): MGHRA, YSYEKL. The CDR3 reads CASSFRTGPNTEAFF. The DNA for the CDR3 is TGCGCCAGCAGCTTTCGGACAGGGCCGAACACTGAAGCTTTCTTT.

This chain connects TRBV18 to TRBJ1-3; tentative D call: TRBD1 (6 bases). The CDR3 sequence is 14 residues long. Trimming removed 3 bases at V and 4 bases at J, with 10 bases between. The germline V gene has CDR1 KGHSH and CDR2 LQKENI. DNA of the CDR3: TGTGCCAGCTCACCTCAGGGGTCGGGAAACACCATATATTTT. This codes for CASSPQGSGNTIYF.

The V and J genes are TRBV6-5 and TRBJ2-3, with 9 bases fitting TRBD2. The J segment lost 0 bases and the V segment lost 2 bases, leaving 3 bases of the junction unmatched. Looked up from germline, CDR1 is MNHEY and CDR2 is SVGAGI. CDR3 length equals 16 residues. CDR3 nucleotides: TGTGCCAGCAGTTACGAGACTAGCGGAAGCACAGATACGCAGTATTTT. This sequence encodes CASSYETSGSTDTQYF.

The chain uses TRBV5-6 and TRBJ2-7, with a weak D call TRBD2 (5 bases). Germline CDR1 and CDR2: SGHDT and YYEEEE. The CDR3 sequence is 14 residues long. Trimming took 5 bases from V and 2 from J, leaving 14 bases between them. CDR3 coding DNA: TGTGCCAGCAGTCGCACACACGGGACCTACGAGCAGTACTTC. It is translated as CASSRTHGTYEQYF.

This CDR3 reads CASSFGGFYGYTF. CDR3 nucleotides: TGTGCCAGCAGTTTTGGGGGCTTCTACGGCTACACCTTC. The chain employs TRBV28 and TRBJ1-2; TRBD1 might be the D (6 bases). Germline lookup yields CDR1 MDHEN and CDR2 SYDVKM. This CDR3 spans 13 amino acids. Trimming removed 3 bases at V and 8 bases at J, with 13 bases between.

This chain connects TRBV27 to TRBJ2-7; a possible D gene is TRBD1 (5 bases). The germline gives CDR1 MNHEY, CDR2 SMNVEV (reference sequence). The CDR3 totals 14 residues. V lost 5 bases and J lost 3, with 14 bases in between. The CDR3 spells CASSARQPLYEQYF. The CDR3 DNA is TGTGCCAGCAGTGCCCGACAGCCGCTCTACGAGCAGTACTTC.